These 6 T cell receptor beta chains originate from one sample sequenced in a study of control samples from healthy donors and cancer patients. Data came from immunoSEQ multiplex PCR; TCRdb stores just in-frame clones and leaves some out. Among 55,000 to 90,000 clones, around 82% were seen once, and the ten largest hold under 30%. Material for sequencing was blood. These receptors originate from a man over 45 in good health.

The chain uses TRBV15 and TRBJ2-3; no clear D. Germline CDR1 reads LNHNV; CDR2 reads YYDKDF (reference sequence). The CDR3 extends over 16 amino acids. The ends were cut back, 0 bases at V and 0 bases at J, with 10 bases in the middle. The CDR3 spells CATSRDLGTSTDTQYF. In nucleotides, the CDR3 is TGTGCCACCAGCAGAGATTTGGGTACGAGCACAGATACGCAGTATTTT.

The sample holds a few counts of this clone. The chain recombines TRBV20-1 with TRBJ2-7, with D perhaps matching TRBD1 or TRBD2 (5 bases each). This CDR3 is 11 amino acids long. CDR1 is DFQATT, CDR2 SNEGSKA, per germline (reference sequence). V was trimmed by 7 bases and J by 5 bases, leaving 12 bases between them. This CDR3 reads CSVRGTHEQYF. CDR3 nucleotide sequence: TGCAGTGTTCGAGGGACCCACGAGCAGTACTTC.

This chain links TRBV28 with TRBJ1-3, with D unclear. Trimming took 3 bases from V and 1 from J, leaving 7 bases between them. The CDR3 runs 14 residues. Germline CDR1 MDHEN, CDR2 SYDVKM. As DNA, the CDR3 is TGTGCCAGCAGTTTGATGACTTCTGGAAACACCATATATTTT. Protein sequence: CASSLMTSGNTIYF.

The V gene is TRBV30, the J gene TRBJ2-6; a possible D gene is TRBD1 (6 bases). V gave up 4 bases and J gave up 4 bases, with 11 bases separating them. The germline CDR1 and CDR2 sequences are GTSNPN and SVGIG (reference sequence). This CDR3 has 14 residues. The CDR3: CAWITGTGANVLTF. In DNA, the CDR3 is TGTGCCTGGATTACAGGGACAGGGGCCAACGTCCTGACTTTC.

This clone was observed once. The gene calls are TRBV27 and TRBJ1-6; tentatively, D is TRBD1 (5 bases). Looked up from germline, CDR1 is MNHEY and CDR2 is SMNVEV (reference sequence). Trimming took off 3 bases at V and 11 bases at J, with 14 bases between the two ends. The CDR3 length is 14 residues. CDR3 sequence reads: CASSLRGGQTPLHF. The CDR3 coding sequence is TGTGCCAGCAGTTTGAGGGGAGGACAAACACCCCTCCACTTT.

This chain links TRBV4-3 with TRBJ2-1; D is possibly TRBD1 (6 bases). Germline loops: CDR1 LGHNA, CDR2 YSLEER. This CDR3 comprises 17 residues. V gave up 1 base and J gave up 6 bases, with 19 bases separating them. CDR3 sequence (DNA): TGCGCCAGCAGCCAAGTATCAGGGGACCACAGACCCAATGAGCAGTTCTTC. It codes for CASSQVSGDHRPNEQFF.